The TCR beta chain under discussion was sequenced for a study of T cell repertoires in cytomegalovirus infection. Study information: CMV epitopes that were recently identified and HLA-C-restricted were used alongside well-studied HLA-B-restricted ones. Evidence of both CMV infection and a matching HLA type came from public TCR beta signatures.

The CDR3 covers 19 residues. Trimming took 0 bases from V and 0 from J, leaving 18 bases between them. The germline V gene encodes CDR1 ENHRY and CDR2 SYGVKD. Study results and caveats: In two of eight donors, the top clonotype was HLA-C-restricted CMV-specific.

MiXCR, applied by TCRdb to the reads, yields one record per CDR3 protein. The table includes a few hundred thousand distinct CDR3 sequences, under 45% detected once. Remarks on this clonotype: Its antigen is not identified.

The source is a human donor in good health (CMV status not recorded). Some clones in this sample may be carry-over from other donors' samples. The chain couples TRBV10-3 to TRBJ2-1; tentative D call: TRBD2 (5 bases). The sample here was cultured PBMCs, taken from culture after CMV antigen stimulation. CDR3 nucleotide sequence: TGTGCCATCAGTGAGTCTAGGCTAGCTAGCCGGAGCTCCTACAATGAGCAGTTCTTC. Its translation: CAISESRLASRSSYNEQFF.